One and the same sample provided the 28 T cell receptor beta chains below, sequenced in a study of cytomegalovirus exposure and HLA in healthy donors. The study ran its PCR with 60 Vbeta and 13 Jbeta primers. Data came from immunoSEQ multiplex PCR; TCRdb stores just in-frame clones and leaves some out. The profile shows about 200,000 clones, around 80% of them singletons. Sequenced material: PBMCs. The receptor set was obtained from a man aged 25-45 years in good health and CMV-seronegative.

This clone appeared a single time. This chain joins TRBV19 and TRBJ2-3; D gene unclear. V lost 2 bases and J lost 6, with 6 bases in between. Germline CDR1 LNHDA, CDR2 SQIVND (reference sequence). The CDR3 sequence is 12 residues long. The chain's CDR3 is CASSIHGDTQYF. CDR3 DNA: TGTGCCAGTAGTATACACGGGGATACGCAGTATTTT.

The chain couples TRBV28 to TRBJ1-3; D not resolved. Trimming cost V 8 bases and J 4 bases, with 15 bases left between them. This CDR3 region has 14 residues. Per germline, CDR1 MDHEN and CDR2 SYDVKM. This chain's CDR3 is CASSSTEKGNTIYF. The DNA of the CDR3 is TGTGCCAGCTCCAGCACAGAAAAGGGAAACACCATATATTTT.

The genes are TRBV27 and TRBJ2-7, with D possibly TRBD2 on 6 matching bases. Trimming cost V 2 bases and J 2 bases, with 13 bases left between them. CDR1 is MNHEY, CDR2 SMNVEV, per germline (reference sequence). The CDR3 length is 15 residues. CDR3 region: CASSLGWGDPYEQYF. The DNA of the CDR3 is TGTGCCAGCAGTTTAGGGTGGGGGGACCCCTACGAGCAGTACTTC.

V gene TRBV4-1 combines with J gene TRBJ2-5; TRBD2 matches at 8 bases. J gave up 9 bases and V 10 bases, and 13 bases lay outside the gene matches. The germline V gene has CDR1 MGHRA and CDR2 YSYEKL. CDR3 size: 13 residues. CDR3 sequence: CATRREVGEAQYF. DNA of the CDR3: TGCGCCACACGGCGGGAGGTTGGGGAGGCCCAGTACTTC.

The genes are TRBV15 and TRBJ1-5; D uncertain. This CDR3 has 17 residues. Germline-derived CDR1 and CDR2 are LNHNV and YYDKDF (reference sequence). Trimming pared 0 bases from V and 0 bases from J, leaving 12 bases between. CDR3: CATSRDGWNYSNQPQHF. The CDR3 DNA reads TGTGCCACCAGCAGAGATGGTTGGAACTATAGCAATCAGCCCCAGCATTTT. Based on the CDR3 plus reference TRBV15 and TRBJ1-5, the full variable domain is DAMVIQNPRYQVTQFGKPVTLSCSQTLNHNVMYWYQQKSSQAPKLLFHYYDKDFNNEADTPDNFQSRRPNTSFCFLDIRSPGLGDTAMYLCATSRDGWNYSNQPQHFGDGTRLSIL.

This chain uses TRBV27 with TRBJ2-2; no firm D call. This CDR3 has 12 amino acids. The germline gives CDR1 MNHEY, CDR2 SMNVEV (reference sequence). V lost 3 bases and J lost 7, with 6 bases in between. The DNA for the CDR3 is TGTGCCAGCAGTTTTCCCTACGGGGAGCTGTTTTTT. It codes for CASSFPYGELFF.

CDR3 residues: CASRPTSLMYNEQFF. The CDR3 nucleotides read TGTGCAAGTCGCCCTACTAGCTTGATGTACAATGAGCAGTTCTTC. The chain is built from TRBV12-2 and TRBJ2-1; TRBD2 is taken as the D call from the table, unchecked against the DNA. TRBV12-2 is termed a pseudogene. CDR3 length: 15 residues.

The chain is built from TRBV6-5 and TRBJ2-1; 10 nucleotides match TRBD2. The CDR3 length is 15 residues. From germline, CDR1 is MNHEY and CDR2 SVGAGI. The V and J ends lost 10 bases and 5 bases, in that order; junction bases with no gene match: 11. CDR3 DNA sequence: TGTGCCACCTGGAGCCTAGCGGGAGCCCACAATGAGCAGTTCTTC. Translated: CATWSLAGAHNEQFF.

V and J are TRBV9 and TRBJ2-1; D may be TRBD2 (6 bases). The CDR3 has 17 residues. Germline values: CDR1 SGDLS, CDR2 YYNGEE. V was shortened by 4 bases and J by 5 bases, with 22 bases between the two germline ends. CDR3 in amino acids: CASSPRGGAGTHNEQFF. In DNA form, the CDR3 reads TGTGCCAGCAGCCCGCGAGGCGGGGCAGGGACTCACAATGAGCAGTTCTTC.

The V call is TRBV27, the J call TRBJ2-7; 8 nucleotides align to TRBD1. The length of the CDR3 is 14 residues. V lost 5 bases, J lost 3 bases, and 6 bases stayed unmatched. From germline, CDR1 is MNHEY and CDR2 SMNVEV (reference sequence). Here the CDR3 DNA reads TGTGCCAGCAGTGCCACCGGACAGGGCTACGAGCAGTACTTC. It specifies CASSATGQGYEQYF.

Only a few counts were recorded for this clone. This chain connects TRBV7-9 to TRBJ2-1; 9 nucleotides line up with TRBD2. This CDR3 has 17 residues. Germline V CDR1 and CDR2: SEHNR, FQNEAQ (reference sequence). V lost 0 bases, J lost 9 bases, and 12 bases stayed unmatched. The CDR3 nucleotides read TGTGCCAGCAGCTTAGCGCTTTTTAGCGGGAGAGGGAGTGAGCAGTTCTTC. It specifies CASSLALFSGRGSEQFF.

DNA for the CDR3: TGCGCCAGCAGCCAACGCGGGGAGGCAAAAGATACGCAGTATTTT. Its protein is CASSQRGEAKDTQYF. The chain couples TRBV4-1 to TRBJ2-3, with D perhaps matching TRBD2 (6 bases). Deletions cut 2 bases from V and 5 bases from J, with 14 bases between. The CDR3 consists of 15 residues. Germline CDR1 is MGHRA and CDR2 is YSYEKL.

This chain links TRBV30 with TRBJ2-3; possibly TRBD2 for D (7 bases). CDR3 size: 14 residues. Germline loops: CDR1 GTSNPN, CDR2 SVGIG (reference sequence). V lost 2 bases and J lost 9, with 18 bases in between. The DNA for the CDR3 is TGTGCCTGGAGTCCGGGGAGGGGGGCTAGGACGCAGTATTTT. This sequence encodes CAWSPGRGARTQYF.

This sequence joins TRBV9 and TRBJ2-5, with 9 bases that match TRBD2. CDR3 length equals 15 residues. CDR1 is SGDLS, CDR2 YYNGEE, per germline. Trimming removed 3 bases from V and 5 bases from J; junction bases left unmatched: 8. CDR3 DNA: TGTGCCAGCAGCGCTCTTAGCGGGAGAGGGGAGACCCAGTACTTC. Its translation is CASSALSGRGETQYF. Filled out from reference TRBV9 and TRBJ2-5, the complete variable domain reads DSGVTQTPKHLITATGQRVTLRCSPRSGDLSVYWYQQSLDQGLQFLIQYYNGEERAKGNILERFSAQQFPDLHSELNLSSLELGDSALYFCASSALSGRGETQYFGPGTRLLVL.

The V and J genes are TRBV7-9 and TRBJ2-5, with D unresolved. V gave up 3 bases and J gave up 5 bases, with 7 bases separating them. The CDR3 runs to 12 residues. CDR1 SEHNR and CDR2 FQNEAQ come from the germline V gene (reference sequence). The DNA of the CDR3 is TGTGCCAGCAGCTTTGGTGAGGAGACCCAGTACTTC. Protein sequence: CASSFGEETQYF.

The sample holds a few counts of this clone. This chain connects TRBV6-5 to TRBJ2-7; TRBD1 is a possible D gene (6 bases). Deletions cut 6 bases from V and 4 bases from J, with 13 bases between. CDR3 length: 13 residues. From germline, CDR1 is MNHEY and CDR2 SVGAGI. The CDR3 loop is CASRGLRGYEQYF. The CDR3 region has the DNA TGTGCCAGCAGAGGACTTAGGGGGTACGAGCAGTACTTC.

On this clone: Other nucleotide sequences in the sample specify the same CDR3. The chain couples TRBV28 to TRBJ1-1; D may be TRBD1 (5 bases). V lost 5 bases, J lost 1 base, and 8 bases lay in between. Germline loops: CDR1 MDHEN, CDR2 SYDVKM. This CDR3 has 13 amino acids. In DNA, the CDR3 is TGTGCCAGCAGTCTTCAGGGGAACACTGAAGCTTTCTTT. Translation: CASSLQGNTEAFF.

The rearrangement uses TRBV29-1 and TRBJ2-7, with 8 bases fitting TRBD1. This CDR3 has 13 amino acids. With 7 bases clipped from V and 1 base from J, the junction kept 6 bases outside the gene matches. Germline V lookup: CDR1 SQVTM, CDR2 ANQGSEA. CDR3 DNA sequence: TGCAGCGCTAAAACAGGGGGGTCCTACGAGCAGTACTTC. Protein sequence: CSAKTGGSYEQYF.

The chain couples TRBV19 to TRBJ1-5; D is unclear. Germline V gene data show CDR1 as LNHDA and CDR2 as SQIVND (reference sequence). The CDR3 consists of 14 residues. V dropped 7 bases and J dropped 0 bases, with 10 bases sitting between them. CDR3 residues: CASKTMHSNQPQHF. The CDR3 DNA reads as TGTGCCAGTAAAACAATGCATAGCAATCAGCCCCAGCATTTT.

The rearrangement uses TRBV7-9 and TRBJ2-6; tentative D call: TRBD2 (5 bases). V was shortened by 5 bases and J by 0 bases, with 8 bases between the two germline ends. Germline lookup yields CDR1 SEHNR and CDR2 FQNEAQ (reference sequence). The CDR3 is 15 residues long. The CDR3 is CASSRSGSGANVLTF. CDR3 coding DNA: TGTGCCAGCAGCCGGAGCGGCTCTGGGGCCAACGTCCTGACTTTC.

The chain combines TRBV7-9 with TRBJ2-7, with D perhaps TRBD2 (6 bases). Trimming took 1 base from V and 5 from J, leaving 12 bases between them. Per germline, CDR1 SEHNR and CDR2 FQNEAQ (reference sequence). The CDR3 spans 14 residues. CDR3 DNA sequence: TGTGCCAGCAGCTTAGGGTCCGGGGGTGACGAGCAGTACTTC. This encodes CASSLGSGGDEQYF.

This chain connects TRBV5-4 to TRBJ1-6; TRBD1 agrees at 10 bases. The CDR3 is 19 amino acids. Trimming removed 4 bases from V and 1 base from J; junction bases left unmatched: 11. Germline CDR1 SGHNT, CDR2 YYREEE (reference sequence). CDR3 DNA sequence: TGTGCCAGCAGCGCGACAGGGGGCCTACTCCGGTCCTATAATTCACCCCTCCACTTT. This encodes CASSATGGLLRSYNSPLHF. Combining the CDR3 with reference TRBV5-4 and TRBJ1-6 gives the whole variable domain ETGVTQSPTHLIKTRGQQVTLRCSSQSGHNTVSWYQQALGQGPQFIFQYYREEENGRGNFPPRFSGLQFPNYSSELNVNALELDDSALYLCASSATGGLLRSYNSPLHFGNGTRLTVT.

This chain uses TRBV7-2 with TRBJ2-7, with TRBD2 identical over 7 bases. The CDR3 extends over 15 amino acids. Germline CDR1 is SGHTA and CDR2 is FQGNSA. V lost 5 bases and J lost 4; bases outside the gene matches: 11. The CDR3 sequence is CASSPRGVGAYEQYF. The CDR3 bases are TGTGCCAGCAGCCCCCGGGGGGTCGGGGCGTACGAGCAGTACTTC.

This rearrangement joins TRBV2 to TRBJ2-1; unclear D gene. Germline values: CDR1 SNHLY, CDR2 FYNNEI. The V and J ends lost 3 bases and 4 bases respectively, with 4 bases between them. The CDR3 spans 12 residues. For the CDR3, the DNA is TGTGCCAGCAGTGACCCGTACAATGAGCAGTTCTTC. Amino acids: CASSDPYNEQFF.

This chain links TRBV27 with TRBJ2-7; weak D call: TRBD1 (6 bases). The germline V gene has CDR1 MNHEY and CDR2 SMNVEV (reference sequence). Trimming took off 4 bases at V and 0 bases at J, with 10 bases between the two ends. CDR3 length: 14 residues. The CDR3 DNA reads TGTGCCAGCAGTTACAGGGAGAGCTCCTACGAGCAGTACTTC. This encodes CASSYRESSYEQYF.

The CDR3 protein is CASSQPGTSGKVQYF. The CDR3 region has the DNA TGCGCCAGCAGCCAACCCGGGACTAGCGGGAAGGTGCAGTACTTC. This rearrangement joins TRBV4-1 to TRBJ2-7, with 13 bases aligning to TRBD2. V dropped 2 bases and J dropped 9; count of bases not matched to a gene: 7. Germline CDR1 reads MGHRA; CDR2 reads YSYEKL. The CDR3 is made up of 15 amino acids.

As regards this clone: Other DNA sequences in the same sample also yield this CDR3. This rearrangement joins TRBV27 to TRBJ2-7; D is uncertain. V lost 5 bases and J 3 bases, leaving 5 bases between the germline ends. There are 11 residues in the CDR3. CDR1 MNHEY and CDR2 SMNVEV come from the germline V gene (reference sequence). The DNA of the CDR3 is TGTGCCAGCAGTACAAGCTACGAGCAGTACTTC. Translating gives CASSTSYEQYF.

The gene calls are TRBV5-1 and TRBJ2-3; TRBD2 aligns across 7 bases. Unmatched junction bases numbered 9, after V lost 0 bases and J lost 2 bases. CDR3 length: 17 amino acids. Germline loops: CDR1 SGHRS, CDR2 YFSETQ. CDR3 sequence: CASSLVSSGDYTDTQYF. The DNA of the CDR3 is TGCGCCAGCAGCTTGGTTTCTAGCGGAGACTACACAGATACGCAGTATTTT.